The next 7 T cell receptor beta chains were all read from a single sample in a study of control samples from healthy donors and cancer patients. Only in-frame clones appear in the TCRdb table, and some are missing; sequencing was by immunoSEQ multiplex PCR. The data contain some 150,000 clones, under 96% of them singletons. The sample consisted of blood. All receptors derive from a woman in her twenties or thirties in good health.

The chain has TRBV6-4 and TRBJ2-7; 9 positions agree with TRBD2. The germline V gene encodes CDR1 MRHNA and CDR2 SNTAGT. The CDR3 contains 17 residues. J was trimmed by 1 base and V by 7 bases; bases with no gene match: 14. The CDR3 here is CASNTRTSESLSYEQYF. In nucleotides, the CDR3 is TGTGCCAGCAATACTCGGACTAGCGAGAGCTTATCCTACGAGCAGTACTTC.

The CDR3 spells CASSLSPAGTGELFF. In DNA, the CDR3 is TGTGCCAGCAGCCTCTCCCCCGCGGGGACCGGGGAGCTGTTTTTT. This rearrangement joins TRBV11-3 to TRBJ2-2; tentative D call: TRBD2 (6 bases). V dropped 5 bases and J dropped 5 bases, with 15 bases sitting between them. The V gene's germline CDR1 is SGHNT and CDR2 YENEEA. The CDR3 is 15 amino acids.

The V and J genes are TRBV30 and TRBJ1-1, with 8 positions matching TRBD1. This CDR3 has 14 amino acids. The germline V gene has CDR1 GTSNPN and CDR2 SVGIG (reference sequence). V shed 2 bases, J shed 4 bases, and the junction held 6 bases outside the gene matches. The CDR3 coding sequence is TGTGCCTGGAGTCATCAGGGGGCCGGCACTGAAGCTTTCTTT. Protein sequence: CAWSHQGAGTEAFF.

The chain joins TRBV4-2 to TRBJ2-7, with 8 bases matching TRBD1. The CDR3 is 14 residues long. CDR1 LGHNA and CDR2 YNFKEQ come from the germline V gene. J lost 4 bases, V lost 3 bases, and 5 bases had no gene match. DNA for the CDR3: TGTGCCAGCAGCCAGGGCAACAGGGGGTACGAGCAGTACTTC. It encodes CASSQGNRGYEQYF.

The chain is built from TRBV25-1 and TRBJ1-1, with 8 bases identical to TRBD1. Per the germline V gene, CDR1 is MGHDK and CDR2 is SYGVNS. The junction had 3 bases not matched to a gene; V was cut back by 1 base and J by 8 bases. CDR3 size: 13 residues. This CDR3 is CASSEFGQGEAFF. The CDR3 bases are TGTGCCAGCAGTGAATTCGGACAGGGCGAAGCTTTCTTT.

This clone was observed a single time. The V gene is TRBV4-1, the J gene TRBJ2-2, with D maybe TRBD1 (5 bases). From germline, CDR1 is MGHRA and CDR2 YSYEKL. The CDR3 is 15 residues long. V was trimmed by 1 base and J by 7 bases, leaving 13 bases between them. The CDR3 nucleotides are TGCGCCAGCAGCCAAGGTCTCCTAGGGGACGGGGAGCTGTTTTTT. Residues: CASSQGLLGDGELFF.

The chain couples TRBV15 to TRBJ2-2, with TRBD2 matching over 12 bases. CDR3 length: 19 amino acids. With 5 bases clipped from V and 1 base from J, the junction kept 11 bases outside the gene matches. Germline lookup yields CDR1 LNHNV and CDR2 YYDKDF (reference sequence). The CDR3 loop reads CATSLLAGGPVLNTGELFF. CDR3 DNA sequence: TGTGCCACCAGCTTACTAGCGGGAGGCCCCGTACTGAACACCGGGGAGCTGTTTTTT.